The clone carrying this T cell receptor (beta chain) was observed a single time. Patients of the Seattle cohort, enrolled during active infection, were followed longitudinally. These data originate in a study of blood T cell repertoires in COVID-19. Study-level background: Italy, Spain and the United States were the sources of the convalescent and acute COVID-19 samples. Sources were T cells, B-cell-depleted T cells, or PBMCs; the material itself was cDNA or gDNA.

The germline V gene has CDR1 SEHNR and CDR2 FQNEAQ (reference sequence). This CDR3 contains 16 residues. Trimming removed 1 base from V and 3 bases from J; junction bases left unmatched: 6. In the authors' methods: Reference gene primer amplification gave nucleated cell count estimates. The table came from immunoSEQ multiplex PCR; TCRdb's copy has only in-frame clones and leaves some out. That table is the source of V, J and clone size, and D and trimming were worked out from the DNA. The sample has some 310,000 clones, under 90% seen once; the top ten hold 2.5% to 3.5%. The V call is TRBV7-9, the J call TRBJ2-7; 10 bases agree with TRBD2. The receptor comes from a young woman with COVID-19, enrolled during active disease. Specimen: peripheral blood. This chain's CDR3 is CASSLVASGGLYEQYF. For the CDR3, the DNA is TGTGCCAGCAGCTTAGTGGCTAGCGGGGGTCTCTACGAGCAGTACTTC.